The sequence of this T cell receptor (beta chain) was determined in a study of blood T cell repertoires in COVID-19 (dated by TCRdb to about 2020). For context, the study as a whole: The collaborator samples originated in the United States, Italy and Spain and spanned the acute and convalescent phases of COVID-19. Where HLA class I and class II types were available, the types were taken from metadata supplied by the sample provider, not from assay-based typing. The repertoires were made available in a free public database intended to serve as a resource for research on the immune response to SARS-CoV-2. A de-identified subject ID, COVID-19 status, age in years and sex were almost always included in the sample metadata. The material from the prospective study consisted of cDNA or gDNA derived from T cells, B-cell-depleted T cells, or PBMCs. The samples were drawn from two sources: the first 160 participants of the ongoing ImmuneRACE study, and 950 to 1,500 subjects contributed by 6 global collaborators. Subjects who had been exposed to COVID-19, were actively infected with it, or had recovered from it provided the deeply sampled blood TCRbeta repertoires that made up the dataset.

V lost 1 base and J lost 10 bases; the stretch between them is 11 bases long. CDR1 and CDR2 were assigned from the germline V gene as SGHDN and FVKESK. From cysteine to phenylalanine, the CDR3 is 13 amino acids long. Just CDR3 DNA is preserved here, 39 bases in frame from base 1. The collaborating institutions used their own protocols to collect whole blood in K2EDTA tubes. For TCRbeta analysis, collaborators shipped samples in one of three forms: frozen whole blood, isolated PBMCs, or DNA extracted from either of those sample types. This clone was seen a few times. The specificity of this receptor is unknown. Per-base qualities were not stored, and no clone one base away is much larger. General findings and caveats noted by the study authors: The amount of clinical and demographic metadata varied by source and participant and was provided uncurated.

TCRbeta CDR3 regions were amplified from genomic DNA by means of the immunoSEQ Assay, a bias-controlled multiplex PCR. On the authors' methods: Within the assay, amplification of reference gene primers was used to estimate how many nucleated cells each sample contained. Sequence reads were collapsed and filtered to measure the absolute abundance of every unique TCRbeta CDR3 rearrangement. For each sample, productive Simpson clonality was calculated by taking the square root of Simpson's diversity index across productive rearrangements. TCRdb provides this immuneACCESS table in a form limited to in-frame rearrangements. Some clones are lacking; in checked studies, under half of them reflect an unresolved V gene, and why the rest are absent is not known. Clonal size and the V and J genes are those of that table, whereas D and trimming came from the DNA. The sample records roughly 75,000 clones, roughly 70% of which are singletons. The top ten clones comprise approximately 2.8% of the sample.

The rearranged chain carries TRBV14 and TRBJ2-1; no D gene is confidently identified. This TCR came from a human donor with acute or convalescent COVID-19. The donor label of this sample is uncertain. The sequencing sample was made of peripheral blood. The DNA sequence is as follows: TGTGCCAGCAGCCAAGCACGGTCCGGGGAGCAGTTCTTC. Translated, this is CASSQARSGEQFF. Where the CDR3 stops, the reference TRBV14 and TRBJ2-1 genes take over; the full variable domain is EAGVTQFPSHSVIEKGQTVTLRCDPISGHDNLYWYRRVMGKEIKFLLHFVKESKQDESGMPNNRFLAERTGGTYSTLKVQPAELEDSGVYFCASSQARSGEQFFGPGTRLTVL.